The clone carrying this TCR beta chain was seen only a few times. Its target is unknown. This specimen comes from a study of OX40 agonist ivuxolimab in advanced cancers. Study as a whole: The mean age was around 56 years, ranging from about 20 to 85, with roughly four fifths of participants male. Points from the study as a whole: On average, a greater number of expanded clones characterised CD8+ T cells relative to CD4+. The study observed clonal expansion of CD4+ and CD8+ blood T cells by week 6 at 0.1 to 3.0 mg/kg.

Between the trimmed V and J ends, which lost 8 bases and 1 base, there was a span of 11 bases. This CDR3 has 14 amino acids. Per the germline V gene, CDR1 is MGHRA and CDR2 is YSYEKL. TCRdb keeps only in-frame clones here, not all; method: immunoSEQ multiplex PCR. The sample records roughly 25,000 clones, 81% being singletons. The V gene is TRBV4-1, the J gene TRBJ2-2, with D unclear. The sequencing here drew on CD4+ or CD8+ T cells sorted from blood, taken in a trial of the OX40 agonist ivuxolimab. This TCR derives from an adult with an advanced solid tumor such as melanoma, head and neck, liver or kidney cancer. CDR3 region: CASQVRMNTGELFF. CDR3 DNA: TGCGCCAGCCAGGTGAGGATGAACACCGGGGAGCTGTTTTTT.